This T cell receptor beta chain comes out of a study of cytomegalovirus exposure and HLA in healthy donors (dated by TCRdb to about 2017). For the study in its entirety: According to a later analysis, one platform produced both the 110 or so validation repertoires and the 720 or so repertoires of the first cohort. The aim of the study was to test whether cataloging public T cell receptors could identify signatures of past pathogen exposure. Besides the first cohort of 666 subjects, a separate validation cohort made up of about 120 different subjects was used. High-throughput TCR immunosequencing, statistical association of individual TCRs with disease status, and machine learning were combined to predict cytomegalovirus infection status.

The CDR3, cysteine through phenylalanine, is 15 amino acids long. Only the CDR3 part of the read is kept: 45 bases, read in frame from the first base. The germline V gene specifies SGHNT as CDR1 and YENEEA as CDR2. Ends trimmed: V by 1 base, J by 1 base; bases unmatched to a gene: 0. The donors were included in the validation cohort of some 120 subjects, a group kept apart from the approximately 700-subject first cohort. On the study overall, not on this receptor specifically: A later analysis had no HLA typing for the validation cohort, so co-occurrence there was scored across all 110 or so repertoires. The study listed approximately 150 TCR beta chains as associated with cytomegalovirus. Across donors, most TCR sequences were observed very rarely, whereas some public TCRs were present in many individuals. Three of the identified cytomegalovirus-associated TCR beta chains were confirmed in vitro to be specific for cytomegalovirus antigens. A later analysis found that TCRs clustered in the first cohort also tended to co-occur in the roughly 110 validation repertoires, with more than 90% of cluster scores above 0. In both the original and validation cohorts, the classifier was reported to diagnose cytomegalovirus status with high specificity and sensitivity. According to the authors, the approach could potentially be generalized to other disease states and immunological phenotypes.

Concerning this clone itself: It lacks a known antigen. No per-base quality is available; no much larger clone lies one base away.

Receptors were amplified or captured by the immunoSEQ multiplex PCR assay. As for how the authors treated the data: A statistical classification framework was developed to diagnose cytomegalovirus status using the catalog of TCR beta chain sequences. TCRdb's version of the immuneACCESS table is confined to in-frame rearrangements and falls short of the full clone set. An unresolved V gene accounts for under half of the shortfall where checked; the remainder is of unknown origin. That table furnishes V, J and clone size, whereas the DNA furnished D and trimming. In all, the sample holds about 110,000 clones, and approximately 89% of those were seen once. Under 2% of the sample lies in the top ten.

The clonotype comes from a woman aged 18-30 years in good health and CMV-seronegative. The rearrangement joined TRBV11-3 to TRBJ2-3; the central 9 bases match TRBD2. The source material was PBMCs. The nucleotides read TGTGCCAGCAGCTTAGTAGCGGGGGGCACAGATACGCAGTATTTT. Translated, it reads CASSLVAGGTDTQYF.